Here is one T cell receptor beta chain with its context. Either two negative PCRs, clearance, or symptom resolution qualified Cohort 3 donors as recovered. Libraries were prepared by immunoSEQ multiplex PCR; TCRdb keeps only in-frame clonotypes and omits some of them. The top ten hold about 9.4% of the sample, which has fewer than 200,000 clones, roughly 85% seen once. The sample belongs to a study of blood T cell repertoires in COVID-19. Study-level information: The study drew acute and convalescent COVID-19 samples from the United States, Italy and Spain. Sources were T cells, B-cell-depleted T cells, or PBMCs; the material itself was cDNA or gDNA.

The sample comprised PBMCs or T cells enriched from blood (not recorded which). The sequence was collected from a woman aged 18-29 years who had recovered from COVID-19.

The CDR3 sequence is CASSSGRADTQYF. Written as DNA, the CDR3 is TGTGCCAGCAGTAGCGGGAGGGCAGATACGCAGTATTTT. The chain combines TRBV2 with TRBJ2-3; 10 bases agree with TRBD2. Germline V gene lookup returns CDR1 SNHLY and CDR2 FYNNEI. J was trimmed by 4 bases and V by 5 bases; bases with no gene match: 0. CDR3 length: 13 residues. Together with reference TRBV2 and TRBJ2-3, the CDR3 gives the full variable domain: EPEVTQTPSHQVTQMGQEVILRCVPISNHLYFYWYRQILGQKVEFLVSFYNNEISEKSEIFDDQFSVERPDGSNFTLKIRSTKLEDSAMYFCASSSGRADTQYFGPGTRLTVL.